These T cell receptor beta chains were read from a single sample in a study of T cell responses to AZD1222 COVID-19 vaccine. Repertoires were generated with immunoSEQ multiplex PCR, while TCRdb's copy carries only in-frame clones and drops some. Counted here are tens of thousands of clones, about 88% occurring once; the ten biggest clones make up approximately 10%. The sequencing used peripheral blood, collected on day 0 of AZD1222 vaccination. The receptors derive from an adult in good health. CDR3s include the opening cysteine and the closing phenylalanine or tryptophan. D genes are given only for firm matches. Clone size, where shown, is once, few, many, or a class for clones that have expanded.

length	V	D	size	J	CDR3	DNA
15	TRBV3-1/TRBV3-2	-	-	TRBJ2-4	CASSQDPVAKNIQYF	TGTGCCAGCAGCCAAGATCCTGTAGCCAAAAACATTCAGTACTTC
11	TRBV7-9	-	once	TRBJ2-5	CASSSLGTQYF	TGTGCCAGCAGCTCTCTTGGGACCCAGTACTTC
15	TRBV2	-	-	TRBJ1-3	CASKLQVFSGNTIYF	TGTGCCAGCAAACTACAGGTCTTCTCTGGAAACACCATATATTTT
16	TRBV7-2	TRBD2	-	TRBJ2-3	CASSSPPGLGGDTQYF	TGTGCCAGCAGCTCCCCTCCGGGACTAGGCGGGGATACGCAGTATTTT
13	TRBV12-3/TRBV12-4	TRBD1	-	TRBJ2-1	CASNLQGYNEQFF	TGTGCCAGCAATCTACAGGGGTACAATGAGCAGTTCTTC
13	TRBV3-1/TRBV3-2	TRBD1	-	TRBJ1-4	CASRGTGGEKLFF	TGTGCCAGCCGAGGGACAGGGGGTGAAAAACTGTTTTTT
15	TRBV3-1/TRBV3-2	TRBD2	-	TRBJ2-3	CASSRTSGGADTQYF	TGTGCCAGCAGCCGAACTAGCGGGGGGGCGGATACGCAGTATTTT
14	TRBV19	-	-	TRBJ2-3	CASSIGGDRGTQYF	TGTGCCAGTAGTATAGGAGGGGACCGGGGTACGCAGTATTTT
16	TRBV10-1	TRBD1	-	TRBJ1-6	CASRRQGGSYNSPLHF	TGCGCCAGCCGTAGACAGGGGGGCTCCTATAATTCACCCCTCCACTTT
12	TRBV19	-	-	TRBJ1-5	CASSMGAGNQHF	TGTGCCAGTAGTATGGGGGCAGGGAACCAGCATTTT
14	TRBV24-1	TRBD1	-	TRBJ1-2	CATSDWTGVYGYTF	TGTGCCACCAGTGACTGGACAGGGGTCTATGGCTACACCTTC
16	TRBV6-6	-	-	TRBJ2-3	CASSYYGGLSTDTQYF	TGTGCCAGCAGTTACTACGGGGGGCTCAGCACAGATACGCAGTATTTT
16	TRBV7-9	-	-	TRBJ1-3	CASSLAMAVSGNTIYF	TGTGCCAGCAGCTTAGCGATGGCCGTCTCTGGAAACACCATATATTTT
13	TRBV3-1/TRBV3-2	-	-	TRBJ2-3	CASSQGWTDTQYF	TGTGCCAGCAGCCAAGGGTGGACAGATACGCAGTATTTT
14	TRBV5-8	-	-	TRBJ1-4	CASSLEPRDEKLFF	TGTGCCAGCAGCTTGGAACCGAGGGATGAAAAACTGTTTTTT
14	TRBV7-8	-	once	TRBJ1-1	CASSLASAFPGAFF	TGTGCCAGCAGCTTGGCATCCGCGTTTCCGGGAGCTTTCTTT
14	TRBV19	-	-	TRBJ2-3	CASSIQRGTDTQYF	TGTGCCAGTAGTATCCAGCGTGGCACAGATACGCAGTATTTT
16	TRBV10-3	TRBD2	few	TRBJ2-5	CAISDGLAGGSETQYF	TGTGCCATCAGTGATGGGCTAGCGGGAGGTAGCGAGACCCAGTACTTC
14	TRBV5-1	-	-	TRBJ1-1	CASSLWGPNTEAFF	TGCGCCAGCAGCTTGTGGGGACCGAACACTGAAGCTTTCTTT
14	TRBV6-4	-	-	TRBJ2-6	CASSSGSGANVLTF	TGTGCCAGCAGTTCAGGGTCTGGGGCCAACGTCCTGACTTTC
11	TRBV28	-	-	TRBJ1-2	CAFGGVYGYTF	TGTGCTTTCGGGGGCGTCTATGGCTACACCTTC
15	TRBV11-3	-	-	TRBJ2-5	CASSLGLGAGKTQYF	TGTGCCAGCAGCCTGGGGCTGGGGGCAGGGAAGACCCAGTACTTC
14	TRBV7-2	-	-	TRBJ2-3	CASSLTAGTDTQYF	TGTGCCAGCAGCTTAACGGCGGGGACGGATACGCAGTATTTT
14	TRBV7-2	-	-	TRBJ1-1	CASSLDRARTEAFF	TGTGCCAGCAGCTTAGACAGGGCCCGGACTGAAGCTTTCTTT
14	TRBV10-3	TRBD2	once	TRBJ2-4	CAISPAGEKNIQYF	TGTGCCATCAGTCCTGCGGGAGAGAAAAACATTCAGTACTTC
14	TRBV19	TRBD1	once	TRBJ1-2	CASKPRDSHYGYTF	TGTGCCAGTAAGCCCCGGGACAGCCACTATGGCTACACCTTC
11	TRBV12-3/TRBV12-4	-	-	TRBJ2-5	CASSLGETQYF	TGTGCCAGCAGTTTGGGTGAGACCCAGTACTTC
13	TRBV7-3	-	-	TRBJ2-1	CASSLTRYNEQFF	TGTGCCAGCAGCTTAACACGATACAATGAGCAGTTCTTC
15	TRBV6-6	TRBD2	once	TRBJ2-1	CASTASGKMINEQFF	TGTGCCAGCACCGCGAGCGGGAAGATGATAAATGAGCAGTTCTTC
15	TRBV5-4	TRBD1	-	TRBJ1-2	CASSWDRQLNYGYTF	TGTGCCAGCAGCTGGGACAGGCAGCTTAACTATGGCTACACCTTC
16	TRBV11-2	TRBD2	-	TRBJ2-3	CASSPLAGLVADTQYF	TGTGCCAGCAGTCCACTAGCGGGACTAGTCGCAGATACGCAGTATTTT
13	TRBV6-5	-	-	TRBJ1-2	CASAIETNYGYTF	TGTGCCAGCGCTATCGAGACTAACTATGGCTACACCTTC
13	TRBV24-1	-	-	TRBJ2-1	CATSDIGLREQFF	TGTGCCACCAGTGACATCGGTCTCCGTGAGCAGTTCTTC
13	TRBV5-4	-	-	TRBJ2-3	CASSLEPADTQYF	TGTGCCAGCAGCTTGGAGCCCGCAGATACGCAGTATTTT
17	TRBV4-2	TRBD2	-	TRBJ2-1	CASSQDELAGTYNEQFF	TGTGCCAGCAGCCAAGATGAACTAGCGGGCACCTACAATGAGCAGTTCTTC